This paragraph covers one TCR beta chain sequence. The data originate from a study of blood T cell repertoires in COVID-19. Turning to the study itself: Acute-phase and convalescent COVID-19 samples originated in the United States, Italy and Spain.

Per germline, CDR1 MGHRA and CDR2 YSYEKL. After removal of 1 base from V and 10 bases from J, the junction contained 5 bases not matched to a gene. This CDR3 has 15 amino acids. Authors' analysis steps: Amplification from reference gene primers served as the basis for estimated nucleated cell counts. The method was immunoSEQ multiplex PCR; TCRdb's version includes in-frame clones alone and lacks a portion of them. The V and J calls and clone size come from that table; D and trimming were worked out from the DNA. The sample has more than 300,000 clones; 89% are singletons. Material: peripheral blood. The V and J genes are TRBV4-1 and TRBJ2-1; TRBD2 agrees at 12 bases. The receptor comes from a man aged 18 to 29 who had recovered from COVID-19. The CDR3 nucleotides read TGCGCCAGCAGCCAAGGACTAGCGGGAGAGAAGGAGCAGTTCTTC. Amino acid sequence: CASSQGLAGEKEQFF.